This T cell receptor beta chain appears in the sequencing data of a study of regulatory T cells in long-lasting Graves disease listed by TCRdb under 2021. With respect to the entire study: Newly diagnosed Graves' disease patients had taken antithyroid drugs for less than 3 months. This study used TCR sequencing and RNA sequencing of peripheral blood to compare persistent Graves' disease patients against newly diagnosed Graves' disease patients. The study was registered as a clinical trial and conducted in China. A total of 33 samples were covered by TCR sequencing, comprising some 13 persistent and around 20 newly diagnosed Graves' disease patients. Paper-wide results and their limitations: As a limitation, the authors acknowledged that the small sample size may reduce accuracy. Sequencing and analysis were restricted to the TCR beta chain. Persistent disease showed preferential use of TRBV28, TRBJ1-2 and TRBJ2-5, whereas newly diagnosed disease favored TRBV20-1 and TRBJ2-1. Lower TCR Shannon entropy and fewer highly expanded clones were observed in persistent Graves' disease patients than in newly diagnosed patients, which suggested clonal expansion. More public clonotypes were shared among persistent patients (over 2,500) than among newly diagnosed patients (approximately 930). Because the primary lesion, thyroid tissue, could not be accessed, the study looked at peripheral blood alone.

CDR1 and CDR2, looked up from the germline V gene, are SGHRS and YFSETQ. Spanning cysteine to phenylalanine, the CDR3 consists of 13 amino acids. Only the CDR3 DNA stays, 39 bases, in frame from base 1. Unmatched junction bases come to 10, with V trimmed by 5 bases and J by 11 bases. Library preparation was by multiplex PCR. Reads for this sample came from an Illumina HiSeq 4000. To build TCR beta libraries, CDR3 regions were amplified by Arm-PCR using iRepertoire HTBI primers. Before sequencing, the PCR products underwent gel purification. The authors' pipeline ran thus. Gene usage analysis of CDR3 amino acid clonotypes relied on the 60 to 65 TRBV and fewer than 15 TRBJ segments identified across samples. COPE and FqMerger were used to merge the filtered high-quality paired reads into contigs. BLAST was used to align contigs to IMGT TRBV, TRBD and TRBJ reference genes, with CDR3 defined following IMGT. Any clonotype with a frequency above 0.1% was counted as a highly expanded clone. Shannon entropy was used to measure repertoire diversity, and the Gini coefficient was used to measure V-J evenness. Public clonotypes were defined as clonotypes shared by more than one individual. The public reads were reanalyzed by TCRdb: fastp trimming at Q25, MiXCR alignment, in-frame beta chains only. One record per CDR3 amino acid sequence lists the most common genes and DNA. The V and J calls reflect TCRdb's pipeline rather than the authors' work. The sample table contains a few hundred thousand distinct CDR3 sequences; only one count was recorded for around 15% of them. 23% of the sample comes from the top ten.

Explained via the paper, the time point label denotes: newly diagnosed GD, antithyroid drugs for less than 3 months. For both TCR sequencing and RNA sequencing, RNA was extracted from PBMCs using TRIzol. The diagnosis of Graves' disease followed American Thyroid Association guidelines. Patients were recruited from an endocrinology department in Xi'an, China. Each patient gave about 10 milliliters of peripheral blood, collected in an EDTA anticoagulant tube. PBMCs were isolated by Ficoll Paque Plus density gradient separation without further T cell sorting. RNA quality was checked with an Agilent 2100 Bioanalyzer and agarose gel, and concentration with a NanoDrop 2000. For this clonotype: The antigen it recognizes is unknown. No qualities accompany the bases; no much larger clone lies one base away.

This sample also belongs to another study, concerning T cells in Graves' hyperthyroidism and ophthalmopathy. As that second paper reports: Stable Graves' hyperthyroidism was defined as no progression to ophthalmopathy during 18 months of follow-up. Hyperthyroidism patients were aged 18 to 65 years and newly diagnosed, with disease duration of less than 2 months. Any patient with an uncontrolled infection, another autoimmune disease, pregnancy or lactation was excluded. Diagnoses relied on clinical symptoms, serum thyroxine and TRAb, thyroid ultrasound and orbital computed tomography. A first-round RT-PCR of the TCR CDR3 used the HTBI primer set with the Qiagen OneStep RT-PCR kit. Most expanded thyroid clonotypes (frequency above 0.001) were also found in blood, which suggests that blood repertoires may mirror thyroid immune responses. A 13 V-J signature model separated ophthalmopathy from stable hyperthyroidism, with around 91% sensitivity and just under 84% specificity in cross-validation and 80%/75% in testing. In validation, the model predicted progression to ophthalmopathy a median of roughly 6.5 months before onset, with around 70% sensitivity and about 72% specificity. To identify TCR V-J signatures that set the groups apart, the researchers used a discovery cohort of 100 patients, made up of 40 to 45 with Graves' ophthalmopathy and some 56 with stable Graves' hyperthyroidism. An independent validation cohort of under 20 hyperthyroidism patients and approximately 16 patients who later progressed to ophthalmopathy tested prospective prediction of ophthalmopathy. The roughly 91 discovery patients were randomly divided into training and test sets at a 7:3 ratio. Thyroid tissue and blood T-cell repertoires from roughly 6 Graves' hyperthyroidism patients were also compared in the study. After sampling, hyperthyroidism patients received methimazole starting at 30 mg daily, and ophthalmopathy patients received high-dose intravenous methylprednisolone. A second multiplex PCR round built the libraries, followed by size selection and purification. Paired-end sequencing of the libraries was performed with 100 bp reads on an Illumina HiSeq2000. SOAPnuke was used to process the raw data, with reads discarded if the reads contained adapters or uncalled bases, had a mean Phred below 15, or lacked an exact constant-primer or identifier match. COPE v1.2.5 was used to merge high-quality paired reads, and clonotypes were defined as unique nucleotide sequences. MiTCR v1.1 was used to align the clonotypes against IMGT TRBV, TRBD and TRBJ reference segments. The analysis included only V-J combinations with a frequency above 0.0001, which together covered more than 99% of the repertoires. A TCS score was defined as the ratio between F50 (clonal expansion) and ExV (chaos), using BLOSUM62-based TCRdist between CDR3 peptides within each V-J. Welch's t-statistics and random forest reduced roughly 540 V-J features to about 12, which were used in a naive Bayes classifier (R e1071). No statistical method was used to fix the sample size in advance, and group allocation was not hidden from the investigators. The paper describes TCR Vbeta CDR3 sequencing of 135 peripheral blood samples, made up of 43 ophthalmopathy patients, around 73 hyperthyroidism patients and 17 progressor patients.

The chain is encoded by TRBV5-1 joined to TRBJ2-1, and TRBD2 matches 7 of the central bases. The TCR comes from a woman aged 18-30 years with Graves disease. Donor details come from another sample of the same person, matched by shared clones. The sequencing used peripheral blood mononuclear cells (PBMCs), collected at new diagnosis, from a patient treated with antithyroid drugs. For the CDR3, the sequence is CASRWEGALQQFF. The nucleotide sequence reads as follows: TGCGCCAGCAGATGGGAGGGAGCCCTGCAGCAGTTCTTC.